This TCR beta chain was found in a study of T-cell reconstitution after alpha-beta-depleted transplantation in children. Construction of the TCRbeta library involved unique molecular identifiers. One entry per CDR3 protein results from TCRdb running MiXCR on the PCR reads. Among about 420,000 distinct CDR3 sequences listed, 16% were seen once. Study outcomes and limitations: It was surviving recipient T cells and thymic progenitors that gave some patients high TCRbeta diversity at day 60. At the one-year point after transplant, T-cell counts and TCRbeta diversity were found to come mostly from T cells that had been newly produced. The study reportedly traced alpha-beta T cells about two months after transplant to several hundred expanded graft clones.

The CDR3 consists of 15 residues. V shed 6 bases, J shed 1 base, and the junction held 7 bases outside the gene matches. Germline values: CDR1 LGHDT, CDR2 YNNKEL (reference sequence). This clonotype appeared a few times. Antigen: not known. This specimen consisted of PBMCs, mostly from graft donor cells, obtained 360 days after TCRalphabeta/CD19-depleted stem cell transplant. The gene calls are TRBV3-1 and TRBJ2-5, with 8 bases fitting TRBD1. This TCR derives from a boy in the first two years of life who had a stem cell transplant for Wiskott-Aldrich syndrome, so the T cells may come from the graft donor. The CDR3 DNA is TGTGCCAGCAGGAAGGGGGACAGGTCCCAAGAGACCCAGTACTTC. This sequence encodes CASRKGDRSQETQYF.